The present T cell receptor beta chain was sequenced within a study of CD8 T cells in ankylosing spondylitis. Notes on this clonotype: The antigen is unknown.

Study-wide points: A motif of eight highly homologous TCR beta variants was seen as apparently characteristic of ankylosing spondylitis blood.

The germline V gene encodes CDR1 SGHRS and CDR2 YFSETQ. The CDR3 spans 18 residues. Deletions cut 4 bases from V and 3 bases from J, with 24 bases between. TCRdb re-analysed the 5' RACE reads in MiXCR, keeping a single row per CDR3 protein. The sample has 400,000 or so distinct CDR3 sequences, more than 25% seen once. The sequence came from a male donor with ankylosing spondylitis. The sample was blood, either unsorted or a sorted T cell fraction (not recorded which). The chain links TRBV5-1 to TRBJ2-3, with D possibly matching TRBD2 (6 bases). The CDR3 region is CASSRRAGMRDWTDTQYF. The DNA for the CDR3 is TGCGCCAGCAGCCGGAGGGCGGGAATGCGGGATTGGACAGATACGCAGTATTTT.